The next 13 T cell receptor beta chains were all read from a single sample in a study of vaccination effects on CD4 cells after COVID-19. Their specific antigens are unknown. The protocol was immunoSEQ multiplex PCR, while the TCRdb copy is restricted to in-frame clones and leaves out a portion. This sample yields 65,000 to 95,000 clones, of which roughly 73% are seen a single time; under 1.2% belongs to the top ten. Prior to sequencing, the ViraFEST assay stimulated PBMC with viral peptide pools, which expanded the antigen-specific CD4+ T cells. Culture lasted roughly 9 days before CD4+ T cell isolation. Two-dose BNT162b2 or mRNA-1273 vaccination was given to participants. The source material was CD4+ T cells from PBMCs cultured with HCoV-OC43 spike peptides, sampled after COVID-19 vaccination. Subset specified: HCoV-OC43 spike overlapping peptide pool stimulation. These receptors all come from a human donor who received a COVID-19 vaccine.

The chain couples TRBV5-1 to TRBJ2-1; D not resolved. Germline values: CDR1 SGHRS, CDR2 YFSETQ. V lost 4 bases, J lost 0 bases, and 14 bases lay in between. There are 16 residues in the CDR3. CDR3 protein: CASSRSPPNSYNEQFF. DNA of the CDR3: TGCGCCAGCAGCCGGAGCCCCCCGAACTCCTACAATGAGCAGTTCTTC.

The chain uses TRBV18 and TRBJ2-7; TRBD1 matches 7 bases. The CDR3 has 14 residues. Germline trimming cut 2 bases from V and 6 bases from J; bases unmatched to any gene: 7. Looked up from germline, CDR1 is KGHSH and CDR2 is LQKENI. As DNA, the CDR3 is TGTGCCAGCTCACCAAGGGCAGGGGGTGTCGAGCAGTACGTC. Amino acid sequence: CASSPRAGGVEQYV.

V is TRBV7-3 and J is TRBJ2-5, with a tentative D call TRBD2 (7 bases). CDR3 size: 16 residues. Germline values: CDR1 SGHTA, CDR2 FQGTGA. V lost 2 bases to trimming and J lost 2 bases, with 15 bases between them. The chain's CDR3 is CASSLGSGGRQETQYF. The DNA for the CDR3 is TGTGCCAGCAGCTTAGGTTCGGGGGGCCGACAAGAGACCCAGTACTTC.

There are a few counts of this clone. The chain combines TRBV5-1 with TRBJ1-6, with D maybe TRBD1 (6 bases). In germline, CDR1 is SGHRS, CDR2 YFSETQ. V was trimmed by 6 bases and J by 7 bases, leaving 17 bases between them. The CDR3 loop spans 15 amino acids. The CDR3 protein is CASTGGWTVNSPLHF. CDR3 in DNA: TGCGCCAGCACCGGAGGGTGGACAGTCAATTCACCCCTCCACTTT.

The chain joins TRBV2 to TRBJ1-5, with a weak D call TRBD1 (5 bases). The ends were cut back, 6 bases at V and 10 bases at J, with 16 bases in the middle. Germline V gene lookup returns CDR1 SNHLY and CDR2 FYNNEI. CDR3 length: 13 residues. In DNA form, the CDR3 reads TGTGCCAGCAGACCCAGGGATATCAGCCCCCAGCATTTT. Amino acid sequence: CASRPRDISPQHF.

This clone was seen a few times. The rearrangement joins TRBV5-1 to TRBJ2-1; possible D gene TRBD1, 6 bases. The CDR3 runs to 17 residues. Germline CDR1 is SGHRS and CDR2 is YFSETQ. Trimming pared 4 bases from V and 1 base from J, leaving 18 bases between. This CDR3 reads CASSDYRQVASYNEQFF. CDR3 in DNA: TGCGCCAGCAGCGATTATCGACAGGTCGCGTCCTACAATGAGCAGTTCTTC.

The CDR3 sequence: CASSVTSGGYNEQFF. CDR3 sequence (DNA): TGTGCCAGCAGCGTAACTAGCGGGGGATACAATGAGCAGTTCTTC. The chain employs TRBV9 and TRBJ2-1, with 11 bases that match TRBD2. In germline, CDR1 is SGDLS, CDR2 YYNGEE. This CDR3 region has 15 residues. V shed 1 base and J 4 bases; nucleotides not matched to a gene: 1.

The rearrangement joins TRBV19 to TRBJ1-3; 7 bases agree with TRBD1. With 5 bases clipped from V and 0 bases from J, the junction kept 4 bases outside the gene matches. The CDR3 spans 15 residues. Germline CDR1 and CDR2: LNHDA and SQIVND (reference sequence). CDR3 nucleotides: TGTGCCAGTAGTCCCCGGACAGGCTCTGGAAACACCATATATTTT. This encodes CASSPRTGSGNTIYF.

V is TRBV7-3 and J is TRBJ2-3, with TRBD2 matching 12 bases. Unmatched junction bases numbered 12, after V lost 5 bases and J lost 6 bases. CDR1 and CDR2 from the germline V gene are SGHTA and FQGTGA. This CDR3 region has 17 residues. The CDR3 DNA is TGTGCCAGCAGCCAAAGGGGGCTAGCGGGGGGGCCGGATACGCAGTATTTT. Translation gives CASSQRGLAGGPDTQYF.

V is TRBV28 and J is TRBJ2-1, with D perhaps matching TRBD1 (6 bases). The CDR3 spans 15 residues. Trimming left V 7 bases short and J 3 bases short, with 16 bases between. In germline, CDR1 is MDHEN, CDR2 SYDVKM. The CDR3 loop is CASNLYRDFYNEQFF. The CDR3 DNA reads TGTGCCAGCAACCTATACAGGGATTTCTACAATGAGCAGTTCTTC.

In its sample, this clone was seen a few times. V gene TRBV5-4 combines with J gene TRBJ1-2; D might be TRBD1 (6 bases). Germline-derived CDR1 and CDR2 are SGHNT and YYREEE (reference sequence). Trimming left V 4 bases short and J 0 bases short, with 16 bases between. CDR3 length: 16 residues. This CDR3 is CASSAGGQNSNYGYTF. The CDR3 bases are TGTGCCAGCAGCGCCGGGGGGCAGAACTCTAACTATGGCTACACCTTC.

The chain joins TRBV7-3 to TRBJ2-1; TRBD2 matches 13 bases. The length of the CDR3 is 15 residues. The trim removed 9 bases at V and 6 bases at J, leaving 8 bases unmatched. CDR1 is SGHTA and CDR2 is FQGTGA in the germline V gene. The CDR3: CASSPLAGGPNEQFF. As DNA, the CDR3 is TGTGCCAGTAGCCCACTAGCGGGGGGGCCCAATGAGCAGTTCTTC. The whole variable domain, filled in from reference TRBV7-3 and TRBJ2-1, reads GAGVSQTPSNKVTEKGKYVELRCDPISGHTALYWYRQSLGQGPEFLIYFQGTGAADDSGLPNDRFFAVRPEGSVSTLKIQRTERGDSAVYLCASSPLAGGPNEQFFGPGTRLTVL.

The chain employs TRBV5-4 and TRBJ2-5; D may match TRBD1 or TRBD2 (5 bases each). This CDR3 has 15 residues. Trimming left V 3 bases short and J 5 bases short, with 17 bases between. Germline V gives CDR1 SGHNT, CDR2 YYREEE (reference sequence). CDR3 loop: CASSSIRDEGETQYF. The CDR3 nucleotides are TGTGCCAGCAGCTCAATCAGGGATGAGGGGGAGACCCAGTACTTC.